Listed below are T cell receptor beta chains from one sample, sequenced in a study of molecular identifiers for immune sequencing clone quantification. TCRdb processed the PCR reads anew with MiXCR; each CDR3 protein has one entry. Here the sample spans 490,000 or so distinct CDR3 sequences, about 25% being singletons. The sequencing input was naive CD8+ T cells from blood, with Jurkat cell RNA spiked in. These receptors all stem from a human donor in good health. Some libraries in this study had Jurkat cell RNA spiked in. CDR3s leave out the opening cysteine and the closing phenylalanine or tryptophan.

J,V,CDR3
TRBJ1-1,TRBV3-1,ASSQPQGLNTEAF
TRBJ2-3,TRBV24-1,ATRLRVPTDTQY
TRBJ2-2,TRBV9,ASSADVGQTANTGELF
TRBJ1-1,TRBV5-1,ASSFTGVNTEAF
TRBJ2-7,TRBV6-2/TRBV6-3,ASGPWTRQY
TRBJ2-5,TRBV5-1,HSSLEGVGRDNMTQY
TRBJ1-2,TRBV28,ASSDRGRSNYGYT
TRBJ2-1,TRBV7-9,ASSLGALYNEQF
TRBJ2-7,TRBV19,ASSIRWDRGEAREQY
TRBJ2-1,TRBV30,AWSTTGFEQF
TRBJ2-3,TRBV20-1,SAEKRGRSTDTQY
TRBJ2-2,TRBV29-1,SVQGANTGELF
TRBJ2-5,TRBV11-2,ASSLGWGPPRQQETQY
TRBJ1-2,TRBV29-1,SVVAGDLPYGYT
TRBJ1-4,TRBV7-8,ASSEGRTTNEKLF
TRBJ1-1,TRBV4-1,ASSQPGQGVKMNTEAF
TRBJ1-2,TRBV7-9,VSSLTGQGDYGYT
TRBJ2-3,TRBV7-2,ASSFSKRGSDTQY
TRBJ2-1,TRBV29-1,SVAPGTTDNEQF
TRBJ1-6,TRBV11-2,ASSLEGGWNSPLH
TRBJ2-3,TRBV9,ASSVGDSSTDTQY
TRBJ2-5,TRBV4-1,ASSQDSSTLGQETQY
TRBJ1-1,TRBV18,ASSIGTGLNTEAF
TRBJ2-5,TRBV12-3/TRBV12-4,ASSRTGRAETQY
TRBJ2-7,TRBV7-9,ASSFVVEQY
TRBJ1-5,TRBV12-3/TRBV12-4,ASSGTAFNQPQH
TRBJ2-2,TRBV7-6,ASSPGLAGAGELF
TRBJ2-7,TRBV6-6,ASSPSAGGNYEQY
TRBJ2-3,TRBV7-9,ASSLTIAGGDLMETDTQY
TRBJ1-5,TRBV7-9,ASSPQTAGKKGRYGPQH
TRBJ2-7,TRBV20-1,SARDMGGPSYEQY
TRBJ1-1,TRBV15,ATSRVAGNTEAF
TRBJ2-5,TRBV12-3/TRBV12-4,ASRSWTGQETQY
TRBJ2-7,TRBV4-2,ASSQEDRSYEQY
TRBJ2-3,TRBV9,ASSDDRYTQY
TRBJ1-1,TRBV4-2,ASSQTRDKFNTEAF
TRBJ2-3,TRBV7-6,ASSLRPESPPDTQY
TRBJ1-3,TRBV27,ASSLGRGPGNTIY
TRBJ2-7,TRBV12-3/TRBV12-4,ASSASGPGQGSYEQY
TRBJ2-7,TRBV20-1,SARDPGGAFYEQY
TRBJ2-7,TRBV11-2,ASSYTGARGRRHEQY
TRBJ2-7,TRBV29-1,SVSLAGVEQY
TRBJ2-2,TRBV6-2/TRBV6-3,ASSPFGVGGELF
TRBJ1-2,TRBV12-3/TRBV12-4,ASSEGLYGYT
TRBJ2-3,TRBV7-8,ASSLLELAGITRQDTQY
TRBJ2-3,TRBV4-3,ASSQDRVSGGTDTQY
TRBJ1-1,TRBV12-3/TRBV12-4,ASSSGGGWGTEAF
TRBJ2-6,TRBV6-6,ATESGANVLT
TRBJ2-7,TRBV12-3/TRBV12-4,ASSSVWGKYEQY
TRBJ2-2,TRBV5-4,ASSLDPFGEYGELF
TRBJ2-1,TRBV13,ASSLGSYEQF
TRBJ2-4,TRBV12-3/TRBV12-4,ASSTPGQGGKNIQY
TRBJ2-2,TRBV29-1,SVVEGTGELF
TRBJ2-7,TRBV20-1,SARFEGGQELYEQY